The 5 T cell receptor beta chains below were found in one sample sequenced in a study of T cells expressing NK-cell markers. TCRdb re-called the 5' RACE reads and gives one entry per CDR3 protein, without DNA. Here the sample table reports about 390,000 distinct CDR3 sequences. The specimen sequenced was blood T cells: a sorted CD56 or NKG2C T cell subset, CD4+ or CD8+ T cells, or bulk PBMC T cells (not recorded which). The receptor set was obtained from a woman aged 45 to 65 in good health.

The chain joins TRBV5-1 to TRBJ2-4; the D call of TRBD2 rests on TCRdb alone, since no DNA is present to check it. CDR1 SGHRS and CDR2 YFSETQ come from the germline V gene. The CDR3 sequence is 17 residues long. The CDR3 loop reads CASSLLAGRTRENIQYF.

The chain joins TRBV14 to TRBJ2-3. Germline-derived CDR1 and CDR2 are SGHDN and FVKESK. The CDR3 covers 15 residues. CDR3 region: CASSQALLAPDTQYF.

This rearrangement joins TRBV12-3 or TRBV12-4 to TRBJ1-5; the D call from TCRdb, TRBD1, cannot be confirmed without DNA. The CDR3 contains 16 residues. The CDR3 protein is CASSLNSASWDQPQHF.

The chain has TRBV20-1 and TRBJ2-3; with no DNA, the TCRdb D assignment of TRBD2 cannot be verified. The CDR3 covers 17 residues. Germline-derived CDR1 and CDR2 are DFQATT and SNEGSKA (reference sequence). This CDR3 is CSARGVTSGRSTDTQYF.

The rearrangement joins TRBV10-3 to TRBJ2-2; the TCRdb D gene call, TRBD1, has no DNA to confirm it. The CDR3 runs to 15 residues. CDR1 and CDR2 (germline): ENHRY, SYGVKD. CDR3 sequence reads: CAISITGQASGELFF.